These T cell receptor beta chains were read from a single sample in a study of CD8+CD57+ T cells in acquired aplastic anemia. TCRdb analysed the reads with MiXCR anew, one entry per CDR3 protein. Counted here are hundreds of thousands of distinct CDR3 sequences, 45% to 50% occurring once; the ten biggest clones make up roughly 8%. The sequenced sample was sorted CD4+, CD8+, or CD8+CD57+ T cells (not recorded which) from PBMCs. Receptor source: a human donor with aplastic anemia. CDR3s include the opening cysteine and the closing phenylalanine or tryptophan. D genes are given only for firm matches. Clone size appears in some rows only: once, few, many, or a class for an expanded clone.

j_call: TRBJ2-2
clone_size: .
v_call: TRBV5-1
d_call: TRBD1
cdr3_aa: CASTLSTGANTGELFF
cdr3_nt: TGCGCCAGCACCTTATCGACAGGGGCGAACACCGGGGAGCTGTTTTTT

j_call: TRBJ1-4
clone_size: many
v_call: TRBV2
d_call: TRBD1
cdr3_aa: CATSGGVLPTNEKLFF
cdr3_nt: TGTGCCACCTCAGGGGGGGTTTTACCAACTAATGAAAAACTGTTTTTT

j_call: TRBJ1-2
clone_size: .
v_call: TRBV20-1
d_call: .
cdr3_aa: CSASSSSSGYGYTF
cdr3_nt: TGCAGTGCTAGCTCTTCATCAAGTGGCTATGGCTACACCTTC

j_call: TRBJ1-2
clone_size: .
v_call: TRBV7-9
d_call: TRBD1
cdr3_aa: CASSSTGTGAYGYTF
cdr3_nt: TGTGCCAGCAGCTCAACTGGGACAGGGGCCTATGGCTACACCTTC

j_call: TRBJ1-4
clone_size: once
v_call: TRBV20-1
d_call: .
cdr3_aa: CSARDVQGGEKLFF
cdr3_nt: TGCAGTGCTAGAGATGTGCAGGGAGGCGAAAAACTGTTTTTT

j_call: TRBJ1-2
clone_size: few
v_call: TRBV29-1
d_call: .
cdr3_aa: CSVEDRLGYYGYTF
cdr3_nt: TGCAGCGTTGAAGATCGATTGGGATACTATGGCTACACCTTC

j_call: TRBJ2-1
clone_size: few
v_call: TRBV7-9
d_call: TRBD2
cdr3_aa: CASRERGRVGDEQFF
cdr3_nt: TGTGCCAGCAGGGAGCGGGGGCGGGTTGGGGACGAGCAGTTCTTC

j_call: TRBJ1-1
clone_size: many
v_call: TRBV11-2
d_call: .
cdr3_aa: CASSLRQPTEAFF
cdr3_nt: TGTGCCAGCAGCTTACGCCAGCCGACTGAAGCTTTCTTT

j_call: TRBJ2-7
clone_size: .
v_call: TRBV9
d_call: .
cdr3_aa: CASSRDSEGYEQYF
cdr3_nt: TGTGCCAGCAGCCGGGACTCCGAGGGCTACGAGCAGTACTTC

j_call: TRBJ1-2
clone_size: many
v_call: TRBV12-3/TRBV12-4
d_call: .
cdr3_aa: CASSPDYYGYTF
cdr3_nt: TGTGCCAGCAGTCCCGACTACTATGGCTACACCTTC

j_call: TRBJ2-3
clone_size: many
v_call: TRBV5-1
d_call: .
cdr3_aa: CASSLEERERDTQYF
cdr3_nt: TGCGCCAGCAGCTTGGAAGAACGGGAAAGGGATACGCAGTATTTT

j_call: TRBJ2-7
clone_size: .
v_call: TRBV5-6
d_call: TRBD1
cdr3_aa: CASSLGPGQGRFEQYF
cdr3_nt: TGTGCCAGCAGCCTGGGACCGGGACAGGGGAGGTTCGAGCAGTACTTC

j_call: TRBJ2-7
clone_size: few
v_call: TRBV6-5
d_call: .
cdr3_aa: CASSYFRQLHAGPTYEQYF
cdr3_nt: TGTGCCAGCAGTTACTTTCGTCAGCTGCATGCAGGGCCTACCTACGAGCAGTACTTC

j_call: TRBJ1-4
clone_size: .
v_call: TRBV5-1
d_call: .
cdr3_aa: CASSLVPGQGREKLFF
cdr3_nt: TGCGCCAGCAGCTTGGTCCCGGGGCAGGGCAGAGAAAAACTGTTTTTT

j_call: TRBJ2-1
clone_size: .
v_call: TRBV24-1
d_call: .
cdr3_aa: CATSDFSEQFF
cdr3_nt: TGTGCCACCAGTGATTTTAGTGAGCAGTTCTTC

j_call: TRBJ2-2
clone_size: .
v_call: TRBV24-1
d_call: .
cdr3_aa: CATTRDTNTGELFF
cdr3_nt: TGTGCCACCACACGGGACACAAACACCGGGGAGCTGTTTTTT

j_call: TRBJ2-2
clone_size: .
v_call: TRBV19
d_call: .
cdr3_aa: CASTGLTGELFF
cdr3_nt: TGTGCCAGTACAGGTCTCACCGGGGAGCTGTTTTTT

j_call: TRBJ2-3
clone_size: .
v_call: TRBV11-1
d_call: .
cdr3_aa: CATRDGENEQYF
cdr3_nt: TGTGCCACCCGGGACGGCGAAAATGAGCAGTATTTT

j_call: TRBJ1-2
clone_size: .
v_call: TRBV15
d_call: .
cdr3_aa: CAASGVYTNYGYTF
cdr3_nt: TGTGCCGCCAGCGGAGTTTACACTAACTATGGCTACACCTTC

j_call: TRBJ1-1
clone_size: many
v_call: TRBV19
d_call: TRBD1
cdr3_aa: CASSPRPRTGDTEAFF
cdr3_nt: TGTGCCAGTAGTCCCCGCCCCCGGACAGGGGACACTGAAGCTTTCTTT

j_call: TRBJ2-3
clone_size: many
v_call: TRBV9
d_call: .
cdr3_aa: CASTLGGLPQDTQYF
cdr3_nt: TGTGCCAGCACCCTCGGAGGGCTTCCACAAGATACGCAGTATTTT

j_call: TRBJ2-5
clone_size: few
v_call: TRBV5-1
d_call: .
cdr3_aa: CASSLEAGVETQYF
cdr3_nt: TGCGCCAGCAGCTTGGAGGCAGGGGTAGAGACCCAGTACTTC

j_call: TRBJ2-7
clone_size: .
v_call: TRBV3-1
d_call: .
cdr3_aa: CASSPNMYEQYF
cdr3_nt: TGTGCCAGCAGCCCAAACATGTACGAGCAGTACTTC

j_call: TRBJ2-7
clone_size: many
v_call: TRBV5-6
d_call: TRBD1
cdr3_aa: CASSPTGTGYTPTYEQYF
cdr3_nt: TGTGCCAGCAGCCCTACCGGGACAGGGTACACCCCTACATACGAGCAGTACTTC

j_call: TRBJ2-7
clone_size: .
v_call: TRBV27
d_call: .
cdr3_aa: CASSFRSQNSYEQYF
cdr3_nt: TGTGCCAGCAGTTTTCGGTCACAGAATTCCTACGAGCAGTACTTC

j_call: TRBJ2-7
clone_size: .
v_call: TRBV20-1
d_call: TRBD1
cdr3_aa: CSARVGDRGVWDEQYF
cdr3_nt: TGCAGTGCTAGAGTCGGGGACAGGGGGGTTTGGGACGAGCAGTACTTC

j_call: TRBJ2-7
clone_size: once
v_call: TRBV2
d_call: TRBD1
cdr3_aa: CASSYSWGQGVNEQYF
cdr3_nt: TGTGCCAGCAGTTACTCGTGGGGACAGGGAGTCAACGAGCAGTACTTC

j_call: TRBJ2-1
clone_size: many
v_call: TRBV7-9
d_call: .
cdr3_aa: CASSLPAARGYNEQFF
cdr3_nt: TGTGCCAGCAGCTTACCAGCGGCTAGGGGCTACAATGAGCAGTTCTTC

j_call: TRBJ1-6
clone_size: .
v_call: TRBV20-1
d_call: .
cdr3_aa: CSAFTQGNSPLHF
cdr3_nt: TGCAGTGCCTTTACCCAGGGGAATTCACCCCTCCACTTT

j_call: TRBJ2-1
clone_size: once
v_call: TRBV7-9
d_call: TRBD1
cdr3_aa: CASSPTGQGGLTLNNEQFF
cdr3_nt: TGTGCCAGCAGTCCCACCGGACAGGGAGGTTTAACTCTTAACAATGAGCAGTTCTTC

j_call: TRBJ1-1
clone_size: many
v_call: TRBV5-5
d_call: TRBD1
cdr3_aa: CASSGQEPEAFF
cdr3_nt: TGTGCCAGCAGCGGACAGGAGCCTGAAGCTTTCTTT

j_call: TRBJ2-1
clone_size: many
v_call: TRBV27
d_call: TRBD2
cdr3_aa: CASRLAGDRNEQFF
cdr3_nt: TGTGCCAGCAGACTAGCGGGAGACCGTAATGAGCAGTTCTTC

j_call: TRBJ2-1
clone_size: many
v_call: TRBV2
d_call: .
cdr3_aa: CASSDLTTGTYNEQFF
cdr3_nt: TGTGCCAGCAGTGATTTAACTACAGGTACCTACAATGAGCAGTTCTTC

j_call: TRBJ1-2
clone_size: few
v_call: TRBV19
d_call: TRBD1
cdr3_aa: CASSTRTGSNYGYTF
cdr3_nt: TGTGCCAGTAGTACCCGGACAGGGAGTAACTATGGCTACACCTTC

j_call: TRBJ1-1
clone_size: .
v_call: TRBV20-1
d_call: TRBD1
cdr3_aa: CSARGETGTTEAFF
cdr3_nt: TGCAGTGCTAGAGGGGAGACAGGGACCACTGAAGCTTTCTTT

j_call: TRBJ2-7
clone_size: many
v_call: TRBV7-9
d_call: TRBD1
cdr3_aa: CASSLGDRGAYEQYF
cdr3_nt: TGTGCCAGCAGCTTAGGCGACAGGGGAGCCTACGAGCAGTACTTC

j_call: TRBJ1-6
clone_size: few
v_call: TRBV15
d_call: TRBD1
cdr3_aa: CATSRPDRANSPLHF
cdr3_nt: TGTGCCACCAGCAGGCCGGACAGGGCCAATTCACCCCTCCACTTT

j_call: TRBJ2-7
clone_size: many
v_call: TRBV15
d_call: TRBD1
cdr3_aa: CATSRSTRRTGSSYEQYF
cdr3_nt: TGTGCCACCAGCCGAAGCACAAGAAGGACAGGGAGCTCCTACGAGCAGTACTTC

j_call: TRBJ1-6
clone_size: .
v_call: TRBV7-9
d_call: .
cdr3_aa: CASSLFGAIGSPLHF
cdr3_nt: TGTGCCAGCAGCTTGTTCGGGGCAATAGGTTCACCCCTCCACTTT

j_call: TRBJ2-3
clone_size: many
v_call: TRBV5-1
d_call: TRBD2
cdr3_aa: CASSPGLAGAQDTQYF
cdr3_nt: TGCGCCAGCAGCCCTGGACTAGCGGGGGCCCAAGATACGCAGTATTTT

j_call: TRBJ2-4
clone_size: .
v_call: TRBV19
d_call: .
cdr3_aa: CASREGPAKNIQYF
cdr3_nt: TGTGCCAGTAGGGAGGGGCCAGCCAAAAACATTCAGTACTTC

j_call: TRBJ2-3
clone_size: many
v_call: TRBV7-6
d_call: .
cdr3_aa: CASSLEVVGLDPQYF
cdr3_nt: TGTGCCAGCAGCTTAGAAGTAGTGGGTCTAGATCCGCAGTATTTT

j_call: TRBJ1-4
clone_size: .
v_call: TRBV19
d_call: .
cdr3_aa: CASSLTGFATNEKLFF
cdr3_nt: TGTGCCAGTAGTCTTACAGGGTTTGCAACTAATGAAAAACTGTTTTTT

j_call: TRBJ2-7
clone_size: .
v_call: TRBV29-1
d_call: TRBD1
cdr3_aa: CSVDRGTGGYEQYF
cdr3_nt: TGCAGCGTTGATAGGGGGACAGGAGGCTACGAGCAGTACTTC

j_call: TRBJ1-3
clone_size: .
v_call: TRBV12-3/TRBV12-4
d_call: .
cdr3_aa: CASSFVAGGNTIYF
cdr3_nt: TGTGCCAGCAGTTTTGTGGCAGGGGGAAACACCATATATTTT

j_call: TRBJ1-1
clone_size: .
v_call: TRBV27
d_call: .
cdr3_aa: CASRAFANTEALF
cdr3_nt: TGTGCCAGCAGGGCCTTTGCGAACACTGAAGCTCTCTTT

j_call: TRBJ2-1
clone_size: many
v_call: TRBV20-1
d_call: TRBD2
cdr3_aa: CSARPPLAGDLEQFF
cdr3_nt: TGCAGTGCTAGACCCCCCCTAGCGGGAGATCTTGAGCAGTTCTTC

j_call: TRBJ1-5
clone_size: few
v_call: TRBV7-9
d_call: .
cdr3_aa: CASSEGPGAPGDNQPQHF
cdr3_nt: TGTGCCAGCAGTGAAGGGCCCGGGGCACCCGGGGACAATCAGCCCCAGCATTTT

j_call: TRBJ1-6
clone_size: many
v_call: TRBV2
d_call: .
cdr3_aa: CASSEFPGPNNSPLHF
cdr3_nt: TGTGCCAGCAGTGAATTCCCGGGGCCGAATAATTCACCCCTCCACTTT

j_call: TRBJ1-1
clone_size: few
v_call: TRBV30
d_call: .
cdr3_aa: CAWSDHTEAFF
cdr3_nt: TGTGCCTGGAGTGACCACACTGAAGCTTTCTTT

j_call: TRBJ1-5
clone_size: .
v_call: TRBV15
d_call: .
cdr3_aa: CATSRVAANQPQHF
cdr3_nt: TGTGCCACCAGCAGAGTTGCTGCCAATCAGCCCCAGCATTTT

j_call: TRBJ2-5
clone_size: few
v_call: TRBV27
d_call: .
cdr3_aa: CASSINSWQETQYF
cdr3_nt: TGTGCCAGCAGTATCAATAGCTGGCAAGAGACCCAGTACTTC

j_call: TRBJ2-3
clone_size: many
v_call: TRBV5-6
d_call: TRBD2
cdr3_aa: CASSLSGVLGDTQYF
cdr3_nt: TGTGCCAGCAGCTTGAGCGGGGTTTTGGGGGATACGCAGTATTTT

j_call: TRBJ1-1
clone_size: .
v_call: TRBV19
d_call: .
cdr3_aa: CASSKDGGADTEAFF
cdr3_nt: TGTGCCAGTAGCAAGGACGGGGGTGCCGACACTGAAGCTTTCTTT

j_call: TRBJ2-7
clone_size: many
v_call: TRBV7-9
d_call: .
cdr3_aa: CASSLSTRAYEQYF
cdr3_nt: TGTGCCAGCAGCTTATCCACTAGGGCGTACGAGCAGTACTTC